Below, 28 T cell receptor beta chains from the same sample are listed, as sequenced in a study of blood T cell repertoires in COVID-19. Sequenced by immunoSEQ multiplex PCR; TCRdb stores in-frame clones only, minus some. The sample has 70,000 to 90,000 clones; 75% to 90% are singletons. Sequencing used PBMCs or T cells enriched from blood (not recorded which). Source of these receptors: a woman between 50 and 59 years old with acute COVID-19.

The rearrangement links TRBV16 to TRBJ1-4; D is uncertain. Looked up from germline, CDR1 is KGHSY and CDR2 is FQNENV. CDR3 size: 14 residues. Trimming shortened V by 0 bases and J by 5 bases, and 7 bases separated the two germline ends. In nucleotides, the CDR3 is TGTGCCAGCAGCCAATCGAGCGAAAATGAAAAACTGTTTTTT. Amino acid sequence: CASSQSSENEKLFF.

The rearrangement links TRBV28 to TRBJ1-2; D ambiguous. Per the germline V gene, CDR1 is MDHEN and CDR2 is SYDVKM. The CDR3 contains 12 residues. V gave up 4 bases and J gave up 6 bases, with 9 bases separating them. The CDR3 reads CASSSALDGYTF. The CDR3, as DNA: TGTGCCAGCAGTTCCGCTCTAGATGGCTACACCTTC.

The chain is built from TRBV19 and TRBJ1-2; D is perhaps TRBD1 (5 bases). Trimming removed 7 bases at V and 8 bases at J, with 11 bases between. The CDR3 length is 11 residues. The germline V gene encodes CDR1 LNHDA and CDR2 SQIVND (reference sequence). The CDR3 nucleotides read TGTGCCAGTAACCGGGGGGACGGCTACACCTTC. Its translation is CASNRGDGYTF.

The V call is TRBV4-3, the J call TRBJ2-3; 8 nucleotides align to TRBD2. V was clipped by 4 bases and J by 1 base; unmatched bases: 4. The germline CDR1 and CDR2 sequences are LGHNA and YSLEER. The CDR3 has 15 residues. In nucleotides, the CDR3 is TGCGCCAGCAGCCCGACTAGCGCCCGCACAGATACGCAGTATTTT. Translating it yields CASSPTSARTDTQYF.

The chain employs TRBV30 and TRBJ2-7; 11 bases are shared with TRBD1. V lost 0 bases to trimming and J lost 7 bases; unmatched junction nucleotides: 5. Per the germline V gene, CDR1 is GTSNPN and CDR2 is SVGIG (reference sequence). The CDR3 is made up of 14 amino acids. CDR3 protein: CAWSVLGTGGEQYF. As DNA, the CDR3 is TGTGCCTGGAGTGTACTAGGGACAGGGGGTGAGCAGTACTTC.

CDR3 nucleotides: TGTGCCATTCGCGACGGGCGGGAGGGAGAGACCCAGTACTTC. Amino acids: CAIRDGREGETQYF. The rearrangement joins TRBV10-3 to TRBJ2-5; 9 nucleotides align to TRBD2. Germline-derived CDR1 and CDR2 are ENHRY and SYGVKD. Germline trimming cut 9 bases from V and 4 bases from J; bases unmatched to any gene: 9. The CDR3 loop spans 14 amino acids.

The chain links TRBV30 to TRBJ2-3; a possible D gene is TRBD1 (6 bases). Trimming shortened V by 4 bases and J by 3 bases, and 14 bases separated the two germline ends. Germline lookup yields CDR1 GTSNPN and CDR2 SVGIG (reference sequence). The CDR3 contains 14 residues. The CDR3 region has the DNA TGTGCCTGGACACAGGGAGTGCGGACAGATACGCAGTATTTT. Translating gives CAWTQGVRTDTQYF. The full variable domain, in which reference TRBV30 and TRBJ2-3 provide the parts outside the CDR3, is SQTIHQWPATLVQPVGSPLSLECTVEGTSNPNLYWYRQAAGRGLQLLFYSVGIGQISSEVPQNLSASRPQDRQFILSSKKLLLSDSGFYLCAWTQGVRTDTQYFGPGTRLTVL.

CDR3 amino acids: CASSYLFSANTGELFF. The CDR3 DNA sequence: TGTGCCAGCAGTTACTTATTCAGCGCGAACACCGGGGAGCTGTTTTTT. The gene calls are TRBV6-5 and TRBJ2-2; D is unclear. V was cut by 1 base and J by 0 bases, with 9 bases left in between. The germline V gene has CDR1 MNHEY and CDR2 SVGAGI. This CDR3 has 16 residues.

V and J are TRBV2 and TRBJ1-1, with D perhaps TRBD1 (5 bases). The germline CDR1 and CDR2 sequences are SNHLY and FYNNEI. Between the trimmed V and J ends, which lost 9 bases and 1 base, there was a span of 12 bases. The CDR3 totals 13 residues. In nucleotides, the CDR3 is TGTGCCAGTCACCTTGGACAGAACACTGAAGCTTTCTTT. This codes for CASHLGQNTEAFF.

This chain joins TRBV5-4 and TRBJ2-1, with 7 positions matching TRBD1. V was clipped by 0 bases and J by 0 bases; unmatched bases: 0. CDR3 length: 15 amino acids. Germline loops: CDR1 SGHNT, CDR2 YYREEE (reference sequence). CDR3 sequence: CASSLDRGSYNEQFF. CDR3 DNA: TGTGCCAGCAGCTTGGACAGGGGCTCCTACAATGAGCAGTTCTTC.

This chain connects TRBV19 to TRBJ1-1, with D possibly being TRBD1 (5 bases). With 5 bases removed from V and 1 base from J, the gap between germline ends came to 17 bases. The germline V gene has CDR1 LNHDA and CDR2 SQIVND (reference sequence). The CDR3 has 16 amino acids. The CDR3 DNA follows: TGTGCCAGTAGTCCGCGAATTCGGAGGGGGAACACTGAAGCTTTCTTT. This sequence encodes CASSPRIRRGNTEAFF. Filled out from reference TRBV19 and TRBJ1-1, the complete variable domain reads DGGITQSPKYLFRKEGQNVTLSCEQNLNHDAMYWYRQDPGQGLRLIYYSQIVNDFQKGDIAEGYSVSREKKESFPLTVTSAQKNPTAFYLCASSPRIRRGNTEAFFGQGTRLTVV.

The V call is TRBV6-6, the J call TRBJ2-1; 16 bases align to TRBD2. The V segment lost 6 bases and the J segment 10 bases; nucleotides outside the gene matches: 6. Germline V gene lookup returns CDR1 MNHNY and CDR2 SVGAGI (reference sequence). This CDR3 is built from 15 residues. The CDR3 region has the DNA TGTGCCAGCAGGGGACTAGCGGGAGGGCCGTTAGAGCAGTTCTTC. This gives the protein CASRGLAGGPLEQFF.

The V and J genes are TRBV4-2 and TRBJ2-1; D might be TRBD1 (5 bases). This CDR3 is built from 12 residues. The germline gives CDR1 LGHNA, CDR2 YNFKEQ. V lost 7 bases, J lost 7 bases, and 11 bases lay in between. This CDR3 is CASTDNVNEQFF. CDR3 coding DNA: TGTGCCAGCACGGACAACGTGAATGAGCAGTTCTTC.

The CDR3 is CAWSRVGLPSSGNTIYF. The CDR3 DNA reads TGTGCCTGGAGTCGGGTAGGCCTCCCAAGCTCTGGAAACACCATATATTTT. The V and J genes are TRBV30 and TRBJ1-3; D is unresolved. V was clipped by 2 bases and J by 0 bases, with 17 bases between them. The CDR3 length is 17 residues. Germline-derived CDR1 and CDR2 are GTSNPN and SVGIG (reference sequence).

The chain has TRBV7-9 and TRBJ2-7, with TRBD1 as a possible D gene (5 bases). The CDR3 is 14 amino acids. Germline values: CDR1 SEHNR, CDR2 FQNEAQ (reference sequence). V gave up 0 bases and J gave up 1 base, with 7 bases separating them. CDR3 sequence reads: CASSLARGSYEQYF. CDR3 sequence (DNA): TGTGCCAGCAGCTTAGCTAGGGGATCCTACGAGCAGTACTTC. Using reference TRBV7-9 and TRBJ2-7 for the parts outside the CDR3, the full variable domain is DTGVSQNPRHKITKRGQNVTFRCDPISEHNRLYWYRQTLGQGPEFLTYFQNEAQLEKSRLLSDRFSAERPKGSFSTLEIQRTEQGDSAMYLCASSLARGSYEQYFGPGTRLTVT.

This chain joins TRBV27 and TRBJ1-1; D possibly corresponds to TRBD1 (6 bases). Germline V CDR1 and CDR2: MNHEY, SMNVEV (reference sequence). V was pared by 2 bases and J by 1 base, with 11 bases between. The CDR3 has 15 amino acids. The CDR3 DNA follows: TGTGCCAGCAGTTTAGGGGTAGGGGGGAACACTGAAGCTTTCTTT. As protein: CASSLGVGGNTEAFF.

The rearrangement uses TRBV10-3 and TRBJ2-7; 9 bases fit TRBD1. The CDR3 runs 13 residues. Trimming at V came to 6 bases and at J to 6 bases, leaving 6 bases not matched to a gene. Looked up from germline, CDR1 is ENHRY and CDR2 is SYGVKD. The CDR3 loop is CAISRDRVGEQYF. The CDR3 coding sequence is TGTGCCATCAGCCGGGACAGGGTAGGCGAGCAGTACTTC.

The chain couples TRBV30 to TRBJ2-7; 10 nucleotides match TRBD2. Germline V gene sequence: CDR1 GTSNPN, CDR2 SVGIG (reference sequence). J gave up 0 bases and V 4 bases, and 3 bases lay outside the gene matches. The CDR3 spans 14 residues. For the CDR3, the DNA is TGTGCCTGGATGGCTAGCGGGAGCTCCTACGAGCAGTACTTC. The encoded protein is CAWMASGSSYEQYF. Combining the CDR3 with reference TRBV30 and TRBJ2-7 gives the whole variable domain SQTIHQWPATLVQPVGSPLSLECTVEGTSNPNLYWYRQAAGRGLQLLFYSVGIGQISSEVPQNLSASRPQDRQFILSSKKLLLSDSGFYLCAWMASGSSYEQYFGPGTRLTVT.

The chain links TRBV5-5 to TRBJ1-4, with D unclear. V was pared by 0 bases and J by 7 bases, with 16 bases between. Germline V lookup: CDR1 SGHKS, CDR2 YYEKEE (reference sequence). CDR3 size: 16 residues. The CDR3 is CASSLGLTRAGEKLFF. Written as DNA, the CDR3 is TGTGCCAGCAGCTTGGGGCTTACCCGGGCGGGTGAAAAACTGTTTTTT.

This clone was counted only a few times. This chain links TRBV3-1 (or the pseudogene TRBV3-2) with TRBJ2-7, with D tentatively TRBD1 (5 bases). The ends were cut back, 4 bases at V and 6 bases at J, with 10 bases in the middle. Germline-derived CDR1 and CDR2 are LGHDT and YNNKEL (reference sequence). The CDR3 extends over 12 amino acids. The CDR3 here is CASSRYRSEQYF. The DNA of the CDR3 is TGTGCCAGCAGCCGCTACAGGAGCGAGCAGTACTTC.

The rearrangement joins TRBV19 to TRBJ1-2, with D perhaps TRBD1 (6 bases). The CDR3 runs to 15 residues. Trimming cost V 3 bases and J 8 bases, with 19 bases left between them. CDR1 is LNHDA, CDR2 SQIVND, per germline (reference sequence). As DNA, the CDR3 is TGTGCCAGTAGTATCGGGGATAGGGGGTTTGAGGGCTACACCTTC. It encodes CASSIGDRGFEGYTF.

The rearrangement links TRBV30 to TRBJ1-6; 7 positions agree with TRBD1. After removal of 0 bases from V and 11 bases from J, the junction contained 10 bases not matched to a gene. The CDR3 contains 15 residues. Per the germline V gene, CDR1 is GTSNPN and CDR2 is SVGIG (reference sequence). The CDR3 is CAWSVEARGSAPLHF. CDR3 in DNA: TGTGCCTGGAGTGTAGAAGCCAGGGGGAGCGCACCCCTCCACTTT.

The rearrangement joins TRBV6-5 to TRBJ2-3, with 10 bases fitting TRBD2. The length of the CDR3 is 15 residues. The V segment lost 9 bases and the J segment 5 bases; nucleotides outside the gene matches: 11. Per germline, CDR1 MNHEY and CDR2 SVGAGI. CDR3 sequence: CASDKAGGGGDTQYF. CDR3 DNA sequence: TGTGCCAGTGACAAAGCGGGAGGGGGGGGAGATACGCAGTATTTT.

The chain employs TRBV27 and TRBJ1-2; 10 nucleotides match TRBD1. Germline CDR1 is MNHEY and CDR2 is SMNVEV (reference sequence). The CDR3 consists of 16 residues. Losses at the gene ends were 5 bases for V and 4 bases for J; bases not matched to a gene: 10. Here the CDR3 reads CASSPPRTGGSYGYTF. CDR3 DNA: TGTGCCAGCAGTCCCCCCAGGACAGGGGGATCCTATGGCTACACCTTC.

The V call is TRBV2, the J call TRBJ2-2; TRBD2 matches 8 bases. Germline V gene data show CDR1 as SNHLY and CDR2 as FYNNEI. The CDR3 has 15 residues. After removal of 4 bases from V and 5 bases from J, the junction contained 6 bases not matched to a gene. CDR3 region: CASSGEVAGTGELFF. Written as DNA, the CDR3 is TGTGCCAGCAGTGGGGAGGTAGCGGGGACCGGGGAGCTGTTTTTT.

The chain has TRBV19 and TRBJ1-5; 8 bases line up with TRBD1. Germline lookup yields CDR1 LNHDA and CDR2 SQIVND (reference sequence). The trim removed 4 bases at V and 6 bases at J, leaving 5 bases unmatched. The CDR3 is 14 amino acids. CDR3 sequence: CASSTDRGPQPQHF. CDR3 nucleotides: TGTGCCAGTAGTACAGACAGGGGTCCTCAGCCCCAGCATTTT. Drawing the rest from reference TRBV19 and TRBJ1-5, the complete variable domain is DGGITQSPKYLFRKEGQNVTLSCEQNLNHDAMYWYRQDPGQGLRLIYYSQIVNDFQKGDIAEGYSVSREKKESFPLTVTSAQKNPTAFYLCASSTDRGPQPQHFGDGTRLSIL.

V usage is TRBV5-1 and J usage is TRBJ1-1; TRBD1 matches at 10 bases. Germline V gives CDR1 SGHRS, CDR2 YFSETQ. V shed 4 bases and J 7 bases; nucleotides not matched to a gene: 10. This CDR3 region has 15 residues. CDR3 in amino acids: CASSTARDRGIEAFF. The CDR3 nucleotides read TGCGCCAGCAGCACTGCTCGGGACAGGGGAATTGAAGCTTTCTTT.

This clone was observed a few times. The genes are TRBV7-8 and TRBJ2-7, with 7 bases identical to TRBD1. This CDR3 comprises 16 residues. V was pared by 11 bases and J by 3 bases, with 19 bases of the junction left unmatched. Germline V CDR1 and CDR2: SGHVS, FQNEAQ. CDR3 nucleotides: TGTGCCTCGGGGCGGTTTTTGGGACAGAAAAACTACGAGCAGTACTTC. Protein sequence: CASGRFLGQKNYEQYF.